This passage covers 21 T cell receptor beta chains from one sample sequenced in a study of T cells in Graves' hyperthyroidism and ophthalmopathy. Amplification targeted TCR beta CDR3 regions from RNA transcripts. First-round RT-PCR targeting the TCR CDR3 was performed with the HTBI primer set. MiXCR was run by TCRdb on the multiplex PCR reads, yielding one entry per CDR3 protein. The sample holds some 560,000 distinct CDR3 sequences, 12% to 15% seen once. Sequences were obtained from blood. The receptors were gathered from a woman aged 40 to 55 with Graves' hyperthyroidism.

The chain carries TRBV2 and TRBJ1-6, with 9 bases identical to TRBD1. CDR1 and CDR2 from the germline V gene are SNHLY and FYNNEI. J was trimmed by 14 bases and V by 5 bases; bases with no gene match: 10. The CDR3 spans 14 residues. This chain's CDR3 is CASSPGGQGWSLHF. The CDR3 DNA follows: TGTGCCAGCAGTCCTGGGGGACAGGGTTGGTCCCTCCACTTT.

This clonotype was picked up many times. CDR3 sequence: CASSVEANTEAFF. CDR3 nucleotides: TGTGCCAGCTCGGTCGAGGCTAACACTGAAGCTTTCTTT. The chain couples TRBV2 to TRBJ1-1; D is ambiguous. The length of the CDR3 is 13 residues. The V gene lost 8 bases and the J gene lost 2 bases, with 12 bases spanning the gap. CDR1 and CDR2 (germline): SNHLY, FYNNEI.

This clonotype was counted ten times or more. The chain is built from TRBV10-3 and TRBJ2-7, with 8 bases matching TRBD2. The germline gives CDR1 ENHRY, CDR2 SYGVKD. The V gene end was trimmed by 2 bases and the J gene end by 5 bases; junction bases not matched to a gene: 5. This CDR3 is 14 amino acids long. This CDR3 is CAISEREGKNEQYF. The DNA for the CDR3 is TGTGCCATCAGTGAGCGGGAGGGCAAAAACGAGCAGTACTTC.

This clonotype came up many times. This chain links TRBV6-1 with TRBJ2-4, with unresolved D. Trimming shortened V by 7 bases and J by 1 base, and 14 bases separated the two germline ends. The CDR3 covers 15 residues. CDR1 and CDR2 from the germline V gene are MNHNS and SASEGT. In DNA, the CDR3 is TGTGCCAGCAACACCCCCGTGGTCGCCAAAAACATTCAGTACTTC. This translates into CASNTPVVAKNIQYF.

The V gene is TRBV20-1, the J gene TRBJ2-3, with 14 bases that match TRBD2. This CDR3 has 15 amino acids. Per germline, CDR1 DFQATT and CDR2 SNEGSKA (reference sequence). The J segment lost 4 bases and the V segment lost 6 bases, leaving 6 bases of the junction unmatched. The CDR3 spells CSADPGLAGADTQYF. The CDR3 nucleotides read TGCAGTGCGGACCCGGGACTAGCGGGAGCAGATACGCAGTATTTT.

This clonotype was seen at least ten times. The chain carries TRBV2 and TRBJ1-5; D perhaps matches TRBD1 (5 bases). Germline lookup yields CDR1 SNHLY and CDR2 FYNNEI. CDR3 length: 14 residues. V shed 4 bases and J shed 6 bases, with 13 bases lying between them. Here the CDR3 DNA reads TGTGCCAGCAGTGGTATGGGGGACGCTCAGCCCCAGCATTTT. Translated: CASSGMGDAQPQHF. The whole variable domain, filled in from reference TRBV2 and TRBJ1-5, reads EPEVTQTPSHQVTQMGQEVILRCVPISNHLYFYWYRQILGQKVEFLVSFYNNEISEKSEIFDDQFSVERPDGSNFTLKIRSTKLEDSAMYFCASSGMGDAQPQHFGDGTRLSIL.

The gene calls are TRBV6-1 and TRBJ1-2; 7 bases match TRBD1. Trimming took 6 bases from V and 4 from J; bases not matched to a gene: 8. In germline, CDR1 is MNHNS, CDR2 SASEGT. The CDR3 contains 14 residues. The CDR3 DNA is TGTGCCAGCAGAACGACAGGGAAGAGCTATGGCTACACCTTC. This translates into CASRTTGKSYGYTF.

This clonotype appeared many times. This chain uses TRBV3-1 with TRBJ2-2, with D hard to call. The CDR3 totals 14 residues. Trimming shortened V by 2 bases and J by 7 bases, and 11 bases separated the two germline ends. Germline lookup yields CDR1 LGHDT and CDR2 YNNKEL (reference sequence). The CDR3 sequence: CASSQSPRRGELFF. The DNA of the CDR3 is TGTGCCAGCAGCCAAAGCCCCCGGCGCGGGGAGCTGTTTTTT.

The rearrangement uses TRBV7-9 and TRBJ1-5; D unclear. The CDR3 is 16 amino acids. Trimming left V 2 bases short and J 2 bases short, with 13 bases between. Germline CDR1 is SEHNR and CDR2 is FQNEAQ (reference sequence). This CDR3 reads CASSLSTVLGNQPQHF. CDR3 coding DNA: TGTGCCAGCAGCTTATCTACGGTCTTGGGCAATCAGCCCCAGCATTTT.

Ten or more counts support this clonotype. V gene TRBV12-3 or TRBV12-4 combines with J gene TRBJ2-1, with D perhaps TRBD2 (5 bases). The CDR3 is 17 amino acids. Trimming stripped 2 bases from V and 7 bases from J, with 21 bases between. The CDR3 nucleotides read TGTGCCAGCAGTTTAATCGGTCACGCCCGGGGTTCAAATGAGCAGTTCTTC. Protein: CASSLIGHARGSNEQFF.

The genes are TRBV7-9 and TRBJ1-1; D is undetermined. There are 14 residues in the CDR3. Per the germline V gene, CDR1 is SEHNR and CDR2 is FQNEAQ (reference sequence). Trimming stripped 9 bases from V and 1 base from J, with 15 bases between. Written as DNA, the CDR3 is TGTGCCAGTAGTACCGTTTGGGGGAACACTGAAGCTTTCTTT. Translated: CASSTVWGNTEAFF.

This clonotype was picked up a small number of times. The chain employs TRBV30 and TRBJ2-1, with D perhaps given as TRBD1 or TRBD2 (5 bases each). Germline values: CDR1 GTSNPN, CDR2 SVGIG (reference sequence). This CDR3 region has 14 residues. V lost 0 bases, J lost 9 bases, and 15 bases lay in between. The DNA of the CDR3 is TGTGCCTGGAGTGTGGGGGTAGCCCTGGGTGAGCAGTTCTTC. Translated, it gives CAWSVGVALGEQFF.

This clonotype was seen ten or more times. The chain joins TRBV5-1 to TRBJ2-5, with 12 bases matching TRBD1. In germline, CDR1 is SGHRS, CDR2 YFSETQ. Trimming at V came to 0 bases and at J to 0 bases, leaving 6 bases not matched to a gene. The CDR3 has 18 residues. The CDR3 loop is CASSLVGQGARNQETQYF. The CDR3 region has the DNA TGCGCCAGCAGCTTGGTGGGACAGGGGGCTAGGAACCAAGAGACCCAGTACTTC.

The chain uses TRBV9 and TRBJ2-7; no firm D call. This CDR3 is 14 amino acids long. Looked up from germline, CDR1 is SGDLS and CDR2 is YYNGEE. The ends were cut back, 0 bases at V and 5 bases at J, with 12 bases in the middle. For the CDR3, the DNA is TGTGCCAGCAGCGTAGGACGGGCCGAAAACGAGCAGTACTTC. This translates into CASSVGRAENEQYF.

This clonotype was detected many times. The chain is built from TRBV2 and TRBJ1-5; TRBD1 aligns across 7 bases. The junction had 4 bases not matched to a gene; V was cut back by 7 bases and J by 4 bases. The CDR3 sequence is 13 residues long. The V gene's germline CDR1 is SNHLY and CDR2 FYNNEI. In DNA form, the CDR3 reads TGTGCCAGCATGGGACAGTTAAATCAGCCCCAGCATTTT. Amino acids: CASMGQLNQPQHF.

This clonotype was observed at least ten times. The J gene is TRBJ1-5, the V gene TRBV2; TRBD1 matches 8 bases. Germline values: CDR1 SNHLY, CDR2 FYNNEI. After removal of 7 bases from V and 1 base from J, the junction contained 3 bases not matched to a gene. This CDR3 is 14 amino acids long. CDR3 in amino acids: CASNGQGSNQPQHF. The CDR3 coding sequence is TGTGCCAGCAACGGACAGGGAAGCAATCAGCCCCAGCATTTT.

This chain joins TRBV19 and TRBJ1-4; 10 positions match TRBD1. V dropped 5 bases and J dropped 6; count of bases not matched to a gene: 3. The CDR3 is made up of 14 amino acids. Germline V lookup: CDR1 LNHDA, CDR2 SQIVND (reference sequence). CDR3 bases: TGTGCCAGTAGTGTCGGGACAGGGGATGAAAAACTGTTTTTT. Amino acids: CASSVGTGDEKLFF.

The chain is built from TRBV7-8 and TRBJ2-7, with a tentative D call TRBD2 (7 bases). Per germline, CDR1 SGHVS and CDR2 FQNEAQ. There are 15 residues in the CDR3. V shed 5 bases and J shed 3 bases, with 17 bases lying between them. The CDR3 sequence: CASSLGGGVGYEQYF. The CDR3 bases are TGTGCCAGCAGCCTAGGGGGGGGAGTAGGCTACGAGCAGTACTTC.

This clonotype was recorded many times. The rearrangement joins TRBV28 to TRBJ1-4, with D possibly matching TRBD1 (6 bases). The V end was cut by 3 bases, the J end by 7 bases, with 18 bases between. Germline CDR1 is MDHEN and CDR2 is SYDVKM. CDR3 length: 16 amino acids. This CDR3 is CASSFLDRSAGEKLFF. The DNA for the CDR3 is TGTGCCAGCAGTTTCCTAGACAGGTCGGCGGGTGAAAAACTGTTTTTT.

This clonotype was found many times. The rearrangement joins TRBV15 to TRBJ1-1; D unresolved. The CDR3 is 16 amino acids. V was pared by 2 bases and J by 0 bases, with 13 bases between. Germline CDR1 LNHNV, CDR2 YYDKDF (reference sequence). CDR3: CATSRSFQTLNTEAFF. The CDR3 region has the DNA TGTGCCACCAGCAGAAGTTTTCAAACTTTGAACACTGAAGCTTTCTTT.

Notes on this clonotype: This may arise from a read error, as a much more abundant clone is one base away. The chain employs TRBV20-1 and TRBJ2-7; D not resolved. The CDR3 covers 14 residues. The germline V and J ends were trimmed by 0 bases and 2 bases, with 11 bases remaining between them. Germline V gene sequence: CDR1 DFQATT, CDR2 SNEGSKA (reference sequence). The CDR3 DNA sequence: TGCAGTGCTAGAGATCGGGCACGAACCTACGAGCAGTACTTC. Translation gives CSARDRARTYEQYF.